This TCR beta chain was obtained from a study of identical twins. MiXCR, run by TCRdb on the 5' RACE reads, gives a single entry per CDR3 protein. The data hold around 1.7 million distinct CDR3 sequences, with under 35% observed a single time. The CDR3 is made up of 14 amino acids. CDR1 and CDR2 (germline): MNHEY, SVGAGI. Trimming removed 6 bases at V and 0 bases at J, with 12 bases between. This clonotype was observed a single time. A much larger clone lies a single base off, so this may be a read error. The chain couples TRBV6-5 to TRBJ2-7, with a tentative D call TRBD1 (7 bases). The sample taken for sequencing was cord blood. This TCR was sampled from a newborn girl in good health. The CDR3: CASRTRDSSYEQYF. As DNA, the CDR3 is TGTGCCAGCAGGACGCGGGACAGCTCCTACGAGCAGTACTTC.